These 10 T cell receptor beta chains were all obtained from the same sample, sequenced in a study of T-cell reconstitution after alpha-beta-depleted transplantation in children. TCRbeta library preparation incorporated unique molecular identifiers. TCRdb re-called the PCR reads through MiXCR, storing one row per CDR3 protein. The data hold about 640,000 distinct CDR3 sequences, with roughly 17% observed a single time. Sample: PBMCs from the stem cell graft donor, taken from the stem cell graft. These receptors were obtained from a human donor who donated a stem cell graft to a child with acute myeloid leukemia.

This clonotype was observed a handful of times. The genes are TRBV20-1 and TRBJ2-5; 13 bases fit TRBD2. The CDR3 extends over 15 amino acids. Losses at the gene ends were 3 bases for V and 3 bases for J; bases not matched to a gene: 4. The germline V gene encodes CDR1 DFQATT and CDR2 SNEGSKA (reference sequence). The DNA for the CDR3 is TGCAGTGCTAGGAGGACTAGCGGGGGAGAAGAGACCCAGTACTTC. Its protein product is CSARRTSGGEETQYF.

This clonotype was seen ten or more times. The rearrangement uses TRBV7-9 and TRBJ2-4, with 9 bases matching TRBD1. V trimming: 4 bases; J trimming: 9 bases; junction bases outside the gene matches: 10. The CDR3 sequence is 15 residues long. Germline assignment: CDR1 SEHNR and CDR2 FQNEAQ (reference sequence). The DNA for the CDR3 is TGTGCCAGCAGCTCCGGACAGGGGAGGAGGGTCATTCAGTACTTC. Translated: CASSSGQGRRVIQYF.

This clonotype was detected ten times or more. The V gene is TRBV9, the J gene TRBJ2-7; perhaps D is TRBD1 or TRBD2 (6 bases each). The CDR3 covers 15 residues. V was trimmed by 6 bases and J by 5 bases, leaving 21 bases between them. Germline assignment: CDR1 SGDLS and CDR2 YYNGEE. Here the CDR3 DNA reads TGTGCCAGCACGAAAGGGGGGACCACCCTTGACGAGCAGTACTTC. Translating it yields CASTKGGTTLDEQYF.

The rearrangement uses TRBV5-1 and TRBJ2-6, with D unresolved. Germline V gene lookup returns CDR1 SGHRS and CDR2 YFSETQ. Trimming left V 0 bases short and J 1 base short, with 11 bases between. This CDR3 spans 17 amino acids. CDR3 nucleotides: TGCGCCAGCAGCTTGGAGGGCCCCCTTTCTGGGGCCAACGTCCTGACTTTC. Encoded protein: CASSLEGPLSGANVLTF.

This clonotype was recorded at least ten times. The V call is TRBV12-3 or TRBV12-4, the J call TRBJ2-1, with D possibly being TRBD1 or TRBD2 (6 bases each). Trimming pared 3 bases from V and 5 bases from J, leaving 14 bases between. The CDR3 totals 15 residues. DNA of the CDR3: TGTGCCAGCAGTTTGATCCGGGGGCCACACAATGAGCAGTTCTTC. Translation gives CASSLIRGPHNEQFF.

The genes are TRBV20-1 and TRBJ2-7; 10 bases align to TRBD1. Germline V gene sequence: CDR1 DFQATT, CDR2 SNEGSKA (reference sequence). V lost 5 bases to trimming and J lost 5 bases; unmatched junction nucleotides: 6. The length of the CDR3 is 13 residues. CDR3 in DNA: TGCAGTGCTCTAACCGGGACAGGGGACGAGCAGTACGTC. It encodes CSALTGTGDEQYV.

A few counts support this clonotype. The chain joins TRBV15 to TRBJ1-6; D gene ambiguous. With 7 bases removed from V and 1 base from J, the gap between germline ends came to 11 bases. Germline loops: CDR1 LNHNV, CDR2 YYDKDF (reference sequence). This CDR3 spans 15 amino acids. Here the CDR3 reads CATKRSQSYNSPLHF. CDR3 bases: TGTGCCACCAAGCGGAGCCAATCCTATAATTCACCCCTCCACTTT.

The rearrangement links TRBV25-1 to TRBJ1-5; no clear D gene. CDR3 length: 14 residues. The germline gives CDR1 MGHDK, CDR2 SYGVNS. Trimming cost V 1 base and J 4 bases, with 8 bases left between them. The CDR3 reads CASSESSVNQPQHF. In DNA form, the CDR3 reads TGTGCCAGCAGTGAATCATCGGTAAATCAGCCCCAGCATTTT.

This clonotype was counted many times. The CDR3 here is CSASASEQYV. The CDR3 DNA is TGCAGTGCTAGTGCCTCCGAGCAGTACGTC. This chain uses TRBV20-1 with TRBJ2-7; D unresolved. CDR1 DFQATT and CDR2 SNEGSKA come from the germline V gene (reference sequence). V was cut by 3 bases and J by 6 bases, with 6 bases left in between. This CDR3 has 10 residues.

This clonotype was recorded many times. The chain joins TRBV6-1 to TRBJ1-1; TRBD1 might be the D (5 bases). There are 12 residues in the CDR3. CDR1 and CDR2 from the germline V gene are MNHNS and SASEGT. V gave up 7 bases and J gave up 4 bases, with 10 bases separating them. The CDR3 DNA reads as TGTGCCAGCAAAGGGGTGAGCACTGAAGCTTTCTTT. This sequence encodes CASKGVSTEAFF.